The next 12 T cell receptor beta chains were all read from a single sample in a study of blood T cell repertoires in COVID-19. Assay: immunoSEQ multiplex PCR; the TCRdb copy retains only in-frame clones and omits some. The data show a few hundred thousand clones, approximately 92% seen once. Sequencing was carried out using peripheral blood. The receptor source for this set is a woman aged 40 to 49 who had recovered from COVID-19.

The chain links TRBV7-2 to TRBJ2-1; no reliable D call. The CDR3 is 15 amino acids. Trimming stripped 3 bases from V and 0 bases from J, with 9 bases between. Germline values: CDR1 SGHTA, CDR2 FQGNSA. CDR3 loop: CASSLQDGSYNEQFF. Written as DNA, the CDR3 is TGTGCCAGCAGCTTGCAGGATGGCTCCTACAATGAGCAGTTCTTC.

The count of this clone is one. The CDR3 DNA reads as TGTGCCAGTAGTAAACGACAGGGGGCATACGAGCAGTACTTC. Protein: CASSKRQGAYEQYF. The J gene is TRBJ2-7, the V gene TRBV19; 10 positions agree with TRBD1. J lost 4 bases, V lost 4 bases, and 4 bases had no gene match. The germline V gene has CDR1 LNHDA and CDR2 SQIVND (reference sequence). The CDR3 totals 14 residues.

V and J are TRBV5-1 and TRBJ2-5; 7 nucleotides match TRBD2. The CDR3 is made up of 17 amino acids. Trimming cost V 4 bases and J 1 base; bases outside gene matches: 13. CDR1 and CDR2 from the germline V gene are SGHRS and YFSETQ. The CDR3 DNA reads as TGCGCCAGCAGCGTCTATTCCGGGACTACGGGCCAAGAGACCCAGTACTTC. Amino acids: CASSVYSGTTGQETQYF.

The chain recombines TRBV2 with TRBJ2-5, with 12 bases lining up with TRBD2. CDR3 length: 15 residues. V shed 7 bases and J 1 base; nucleotides not matched to a gene: 4. CDR1 and CDR2 (germline): SNHLY, FYNNEI. The CDR3 spells CASKLAGGSQETQYF. The DNA of the CDR3 is TGTGCCAGCAAACTAGCGGGGGGCTCCCAAGAGACCCAGTACTTC.

Concerning this clone itself: The sample contains more than one DNA sequence encoding this CDR3. The chain uses TRBV12-3 or TRBV12-4 and TRBJ2-2; D remains unclear. The CDR3 has 12 residues. V was trimmed by 6 bases and J by 2 bases, leaving 4 bases between them. The CDR3 DNA follows: TGTGCCAGCAGCCCAAACACCGGGGAGCTGTTTTTT. Its translation is CASSPNTGELFF.

V and J are TRBV5-1 and TRBJ2-6; D perhaps matches TRBD1 (6 bases). Germline CDR1 SGHRS, CDR2 YFSETQ. V gave up 0 bases and J gave up 1 base, with 8 bases separating them. This CDR3 has 16 amino acids. The CDR3 here is CASSLGDRSGANVLTF. For the CDR3, the DNA is TGCGCCAGCAGCTTGGGAGACAGGTCTGGGGCCAACGTCCTGACTTTC.

V gene TRBV9 combines with J gene TRBJ2-2, with TRBD2 identical over 9 bases. V dropped 4 bases and J dropped 7; count of bases not matched to a gene: 11. Germline V gene sequence: CDR1 SGDLS, CDR2 YYNGEE. This CDR3 has 16 amino acids. CDR3 bases: TGTGCCAGCAGCCCCCGTGCGGGGGGGTATAGCGGGGAGCTGTTTTTT. It yields the protein CASSPRAGGYSGELFF.

This clone is a singleton in its sample. The rearrangement uses TRBV19 and TRBJ1-6; no clear D gene. V lost 4 bases and J lost 8, with 9 bases in between. The CDR3 runs 13 residues. Germline CDR1 is LNHDA and CDR2 is SQIVND (reference sequence). The CDR3 spells CASSTENYSPLHF. The DNA for the CDR3 is TGTGCCAGTAGTACAGAAAACTATTCACCCCTCCACTTT. The whole variable domain, filled in from reference TRBV19 and TRBJ1-6, reads DGGITQSPKYLFRKEGQNVTLSCEQNLNHDAMYWYRQDPGQGLRLIYYSQIVNDFQKGDIAEGYSVSREKKESFPLTVTSAQKNPTAFYLCASSTENYSPLHFGNGTRLTVT.

This clone was seen a single time. The chain uses TRBV28 and TRBJ1-6, with D possibly TRBD1 on 5 matching bases. From germline, CDR1 is MDHEN and CDR2 SYDVKM. This CDR3 comprises 14 residues. The V and J ends lost 6 bases and 9 bases respectively, with 15 bases between them. CDR3 bases: TGTGCCAGCAGCCCTTCCCGGGGGAGTTCACCCCTCCACTTT. Translating it yields CASSPSRGSSPLHF.

The rearrangement uses TRBV20-1 and TRBJ2-1, with 7 nucleotides matching TRBD2. From germline, CDR1 is DFQATT and CDR2 SNEGSKA (reference sequence). The V and J ends lost 6 bases and 7 bases, in that order; junction bases with no gene match: 12. This CDR3 contains 14 residues. CDR3 DNA: TGCAGTGCCAGTACCTGGGACTACCCTAATGAGCAGTTCTTC. Its protein product is CSASTWDYPNEQFF.

This chain links TRBV7-9 with TRBJ1-4; TRBD1 matches 7 bases. Germline CDR1 reads SEHNR; CDR2 reads FQNEAQ (reference sequence). The CDR3 consists of 16 residues. V dropped 5 bases and J dropped 8; count of bases not matched to a gene: 14. This chain's CDR3 is CASSPSGPTGSEKLFF. In nucleotides, the CDR3 is TGTGCCAGCAGCCCGAGTGGCCCGACAGGGAGCGAAAAACTGTTTTTT.

The chain has TRBV5-1 and TRBJ2-3; 11 positions match TRBD2. From germline, CDR1 is SGHRS and CDR2 YFSETQ. Losses at the gene ends were 6 bases for V and 5 bases for J; bases not matched to a gene: 11. CDR3 size: 16 residues. CDR3 nucleotide sequence: TGCGCCAGCAATAGCGGGGGGGCCTCGGGTATAGATACGCAGTATTTT. Residues: CASNSGGASGIDTQYF.